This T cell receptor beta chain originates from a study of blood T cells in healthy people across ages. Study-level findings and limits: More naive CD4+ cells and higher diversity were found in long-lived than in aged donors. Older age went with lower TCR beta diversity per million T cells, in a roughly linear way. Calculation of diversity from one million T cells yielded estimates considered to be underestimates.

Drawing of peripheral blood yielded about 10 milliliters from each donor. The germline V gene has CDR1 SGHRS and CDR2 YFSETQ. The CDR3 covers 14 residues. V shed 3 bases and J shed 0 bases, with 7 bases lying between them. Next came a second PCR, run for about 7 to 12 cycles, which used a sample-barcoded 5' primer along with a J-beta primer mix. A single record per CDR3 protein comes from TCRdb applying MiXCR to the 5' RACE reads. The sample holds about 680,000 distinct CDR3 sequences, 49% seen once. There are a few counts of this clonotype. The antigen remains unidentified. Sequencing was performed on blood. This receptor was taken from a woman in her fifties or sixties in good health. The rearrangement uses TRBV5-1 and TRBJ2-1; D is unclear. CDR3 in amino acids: CASSSSPSYNEQFF. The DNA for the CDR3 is TGCGCCAGCAGCTCTAGTCCCTCCTACAATGAGCAGTTCTTC.